Listed below are T cell receptor beta chains from one sample, sequenced in a study of cytomegalovirus exposure and HLA in healthy donors. Sequenced by immunoSEQ multiplex PCR; TCRdb stores in-frame clones only, minus some. Among more than 110,000 clones listed, approximately 84% were seen once. The sample was PBMCs. Receptors originate from a man between 25 and 39 years old in good health and CMV-seropositive. Both conserved end residues are part of each CDR3. The D gene is left open where the match is weak. Size values are once, few and many counts, or a class for expanded clones, and some rows have none.

TRBV5-6	TRBJ1-2	-	-	CASRQWGVPNYGYTF	TGTGCCAGCAGACAATGGGGGGTTCCTAACTATGGCTACACCTTC
TRBV6-5	TRBJ2-5	TRBD2	-	CASSPESSGQETQYF	TGTGCCAGCAGTCCGGAGTCTAGCGGACAAGAGACCCAGTACTTC
TRBV9	TRBJ2-7	-	-	CASSVGEDEQYF	TGTGCCAGCAGCGTAGGGGAGGACGAGCAGTACTTC
TRBV7-6	TRBJ2-1	-	-	CASSLEADLTYNEQFF	TGTGCCAGCAGCTTAGAGGCGGATTTAACCTACAATGAGCAGTTCTTC
TRBV5-6	TRBJ1-1	-	-	CASSLVGRNTEAFF	TGTGCCAGCAGCTTGGTGGGCAGGAACACTGAAGCTTTCTTT
TRBV11-2	TRBJ2-1	TRBD2	-	CASRKRLAVNNEQFF	TGTGCCAGCAGAAAGAGGCTAGCGGTTAACAATGAGCAGTTCTTC
TRBV11-3	TRBJ2-7	TRBD1	few	CASSGQGGLYEQYF	TGTGCCAGCTCGGGACAGGGTGGGTTATACGAGCAGTACTTC
TRBV5-5	TRBJ2-7	-	once	CASSSGYSYEQYF	TGTGCCAGCAGCAGCGGATATTCCTACGAGCAGTACTTC
TRBV15	TRBJ2-1	-	-	CATSRDRGLYNEQFF	TGTGCCACCAGCAGAGATAGGGGACTTTACAATGAGCAGTTCTTC
TRBV13	TRBJ2-1	TRBD2	-	CASSLGTSGAYNEQFF	TGTGCCAGCAGCCTGGGGACTAGCGGGGCTTACAATGAGCAGTTCTTC
TRBV5-4	TRBJ2-1	TRBD1	-	CASSPLGQGVYNEQFF	TGTGCCAGCAGCCCCTTGGGGCAGGGGGTGTACAATGAGCAGTTCTTC
TRBV11-3	TRBJ2-2	-	-	CASSPVASGELFF	TGTGCCAGCAGCCCCGTAGCGTCCGGGGAGCTGTTTTTT
TRBV23-1	TRBJ1-1	-	few	CPSQRVNTEAFF	TGCCCAAGCCAGAGGGTGAACACTGAAGCTTTCTTT
TRBV28	TRBJ2-5	-	-	CASMGPKETQYF	TGTGCCAGCATGGGGCCGAAAGAGACCCAGTACTTC
TRBV18	TRBJ1-1	-	-	CASSPGLDTEAFF	TGTGCCAGCTCACCAGGCCTAGACACTGAAGCTTTCTTT
TRBV19	TRBJ2-2	-	-	CASTGSKSGELFF	TGTGCCAGTACAGGGTCGAAGTCCGGGGAGCTGTTTTTT
TRBV7-2	TRBJ2-7	-	-	CASSFDIYEQYF	TGTGCCAGCAGCTTTGACATTTACGAGCAGTACTTC
TRBV19	TRBJ2-4	-	-	CASSVGVVGAKNIQYF	TGTGCCAGTAGTGTCGGGGTAGTTGGGGCCAAAAACATTCAGTACTTC
TRBV5-1	TRBJ2-3	TRBD2	-	CASSLDSGGKTDTQYF	TGCGCCAGCAGCTTGGATAGCGGGGGGAAGACAGATACGCAGTATTTT
TRBV28	TRBJ2-3	-	-	CASGAGRGDTQYF	TGTGCCAGCGGGGCGGGACGGGGAGATACGCAGTATTTT
TRBV9	TRBJ2-2	-	once	CASSGRLDGAGELFF	TGTGCCAGCAGCGGAAGACTAGACGGAGCCGGGGAGCTGTTTTTT
TRBV5-4	TRBJ2-1	TRBD1	-	CASSHPDRERGEQFF	TGTGCCAGCAGCCACCCGGACAGGGAGAGAGGTGAGCAGTTCTTC
TRBV4-2	TRBJ1-4	TRBD1	few	CASSPAGTGNEKLFF	TGTGCCAGCAGCCCTGCCGGGACAGGGAATGAAAAACTGTTTTTT
TRBV11-3	TRBJ1-1	-	-	CASSLRGLNTEAFF	TGTGCCAGCAGTCTAAGGGGCCTGAACACTGAAGCTTTCTTT
TRBV7-9	TRBJ2-7	-	-	CASSSIDGGPYEQYF	TGTGCCAGCAGCTCGATCGACGGGGGACCCTACGAGCAGTACTTC
TRBV19	TRBJ2-1	-	-	CASSSGLSTNEQFF	TGTGCCAGTAGTTCGGGACTGTCTACAAATGAGCAGTTCTTC
TRBV6-1	TRBJ2-2	TRBD2	-	CASRGLALSGELFF	TGTGCCAGCAGGGGACTAGCCTTATCCGGGGAGCTGTTTTTT
TRBV29-1	TRBJ2-1	TRBD1	-	CSGGTGTGNEQFF	TGCAGCGGAGGGACAGGGACGGGCAATGAGCAGTTCTTC
TRBV19	TRBJ1-1	-	-	CASSKGVYTEAFF	TGTGCCAGTAGCAAAGGGGTGTACACTGAAGCTTTCTTT